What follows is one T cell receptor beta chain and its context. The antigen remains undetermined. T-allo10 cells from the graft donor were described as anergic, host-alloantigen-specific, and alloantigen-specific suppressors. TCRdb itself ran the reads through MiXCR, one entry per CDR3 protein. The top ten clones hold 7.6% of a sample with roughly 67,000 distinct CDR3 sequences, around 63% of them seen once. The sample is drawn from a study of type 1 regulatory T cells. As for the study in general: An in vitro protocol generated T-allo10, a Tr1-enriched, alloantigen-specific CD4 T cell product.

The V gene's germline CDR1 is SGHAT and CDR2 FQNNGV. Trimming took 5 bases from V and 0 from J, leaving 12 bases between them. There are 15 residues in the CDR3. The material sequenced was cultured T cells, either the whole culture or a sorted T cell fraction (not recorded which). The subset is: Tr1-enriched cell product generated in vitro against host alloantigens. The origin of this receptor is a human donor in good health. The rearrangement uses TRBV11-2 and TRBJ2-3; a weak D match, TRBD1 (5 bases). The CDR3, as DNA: TGTGCCAGCAGCCCCTGGGGCGGAAGCACAGATACGCAGTATTTT. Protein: CASSPWGGSTDTQYF.